The following is a T cell receptor beta chain sequence with its context. The antigen remains unidentified. Via CD45RO/CCR7/CD25/CD127/CD95/CD27, cells of the CD4+ naive, central memory, regulatory and stem cell-like memory subsets were sorted. What was sequenced were expressed TCRB transcripts, since all of the isolated RNA had been reverse transcribed. The method was immunoSEQ multiplex PCR; TCRdb's version includes in-frame clones alone and lacks a portion of them. The repertoire has about 230,000 clones, over 9.5% of them found once; the top ten carry 0.03% to 0.04%. This record belongs to a study of beta chain features in type 1 diabetes. Study observations and caveats: A PCR bias possibly favoring shorter templates would apply equally to patients and controls.

The CDR3 covers 10 residues. V was shortened by 6 bases and J by 8 bases, with 7 bases between the two germline ends. The germline gives CDR1 MNHNY, CDR2 SVGAGI (reference sequence). This sequence joins TRBV6-6 and TRBJ1-2; D gene unclear. This TCR was recovered from a woman between 18 and 29 years old in good health. Specimen: naive CD4+ T cells from blood. CDR3 nucleotide sequence: TGTGCCAGCAGCTTCTACGGCTACACCTTC. Translated: CASSFYGYTF.